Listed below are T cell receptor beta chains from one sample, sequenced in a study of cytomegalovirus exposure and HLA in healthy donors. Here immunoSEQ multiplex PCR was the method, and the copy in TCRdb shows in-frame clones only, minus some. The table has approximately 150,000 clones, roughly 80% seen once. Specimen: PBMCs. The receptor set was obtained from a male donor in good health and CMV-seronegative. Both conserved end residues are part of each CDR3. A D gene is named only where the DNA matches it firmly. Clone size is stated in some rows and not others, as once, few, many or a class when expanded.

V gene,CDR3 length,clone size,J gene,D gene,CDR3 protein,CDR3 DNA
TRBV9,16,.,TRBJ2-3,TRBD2,CASSVSLAGGTDTQYF,TGTGCCAGCAGCGTATCTCTAGCGGGGGGCACAGATACGCAGTATTTT
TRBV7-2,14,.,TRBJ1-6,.,CASSLKRVNSPLHF,TGTGCCAGCAGCTTAAAGAGGGTTAACTCACCCCTCCACTTT
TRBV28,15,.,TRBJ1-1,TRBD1,CASSPDREMNTEAFF,TGTGCCAGCAGCCCGGACAGGGAGATGAACACTGAAGCTTTCTTT
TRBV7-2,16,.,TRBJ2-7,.,CASSSGPGESSYEQYF,TGTGCCAGCAGCTCCGGTCCGGGGGAGAGCTCCTACGAGCAGTACTTC
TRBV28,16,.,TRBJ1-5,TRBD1,CASSLQGASSNQPQHF,TGTGCCAGCAGTTTACAGGGGGCGAGTAGCAATCAGCCCCAGCATTTT
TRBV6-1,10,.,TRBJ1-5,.,CASSERPQHF,TGTGCCAGCAGTGAGCGGCCCCAGCATTTT
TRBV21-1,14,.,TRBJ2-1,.,CASSIRRGYNEQFF,TGTGCCAGCAGTATCCGAAGGGGCTACAATGAGCAGTTCTTC
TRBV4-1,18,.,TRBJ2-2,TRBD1,CASSPGTAYHANTGELFF,TGCGCCAGCAGCCCCGGGACAGCCTATCATGCGAACACCGGGGAGCTGTTTTTT
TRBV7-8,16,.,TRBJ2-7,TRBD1,CASSLGVLGQGAEQYF,TGTGCCAGCAGCTTAGGGGTTTTGGGACAGGGAGCCGAGCAGTACTTC
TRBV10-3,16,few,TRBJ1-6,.,CAISESGSSYNSPLHF,TGTGCCATCAGTGAGTCGGGGAGCTCCTATAATTCACCCCTCCACTTT
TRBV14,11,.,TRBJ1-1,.,CASSQVREAFF,TGTGCCAGCAGCCAAGTGCGTGAAGCTTTCTTT
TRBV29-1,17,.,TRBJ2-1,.,CSVLPSSTPSSYNEQFF,TGCAGCGTTCTACCCTCCTCCACTCCGAGCTCCTACAATGAGCAGTTCTTC
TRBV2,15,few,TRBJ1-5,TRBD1,CASSEVQGGNQPQHF,TGTGCCAGCAGCGAAGTACAGGGGGGCAATCAGCCCCAGCATTTT
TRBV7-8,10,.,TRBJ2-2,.,CASNSGELFF,TGTGCCAGCAACTCCGGGGAGCTGTTTTTT
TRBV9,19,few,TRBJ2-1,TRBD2,CASSVGGRRIGSTDNEQFF,TGTGCCAGCAGCGTAGGCGGGAGGAGGATTGGGAGCACGGACAATGAGCAGTTCTTC
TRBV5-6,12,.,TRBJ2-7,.,CASSLGVDEQYF,TGTGCCAGCAGCCTAGGGGTGGACGAGCAGTACTTC
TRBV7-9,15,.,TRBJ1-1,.,CASSLGQGINTEAFF,TGTGCCAGCAGCTTAGGGCAGGGGATTAACACTGAAGCTTTCTTT
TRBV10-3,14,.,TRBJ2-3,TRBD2,CAIGTSGVQDTQYF,TGTGCCATAGGTACTAGCGGGGTGCAAGATACGCAGTATTTT
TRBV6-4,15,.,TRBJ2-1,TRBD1,CASSAEDRSRGEQFF,TGTGCCAGCAGTGCCGAGGACAGGAGCCGCGGTGAGCAGTTCTTC
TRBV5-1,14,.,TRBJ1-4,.,CASSLAGGDEKLFF,TGCGCCAGCAGCTTGGCCGGAGGGGATGAAAAACTGTTTTTT
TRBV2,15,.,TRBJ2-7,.,CASSEGGGYSYEQYF,TGTGCCAGCAGTGAAGGAGGGGGATACTCCTACGAGCAGTACTTC
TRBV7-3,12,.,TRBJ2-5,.,CASSLTRISKYF,TGTGCCAGCAGCTTAACCAGAATCTCCAAGTACTTC
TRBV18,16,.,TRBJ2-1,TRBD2,CASSPPGSGRDNEQFF,TGTGCCAGCTCCCCTCCCGGCAGCGGGAGGGACAATGAGCAGTTCTTC
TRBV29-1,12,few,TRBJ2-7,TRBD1,CSVGGTGSEQYF,TGCAGCGTGGGGGGGACAGGGAGCGAGCAGTACTTC
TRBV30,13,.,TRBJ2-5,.,CAWSPGGGRAQYF,TGTGCCTGGAGCCCGGGCGGAGGTCGGGCCCAGTACTTC
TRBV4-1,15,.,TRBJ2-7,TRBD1,CASSHGDRDVDEQYF,TGCGCCAGCAGCCATGGAGACAGGGACGTCGACGAGCAGTACTTC